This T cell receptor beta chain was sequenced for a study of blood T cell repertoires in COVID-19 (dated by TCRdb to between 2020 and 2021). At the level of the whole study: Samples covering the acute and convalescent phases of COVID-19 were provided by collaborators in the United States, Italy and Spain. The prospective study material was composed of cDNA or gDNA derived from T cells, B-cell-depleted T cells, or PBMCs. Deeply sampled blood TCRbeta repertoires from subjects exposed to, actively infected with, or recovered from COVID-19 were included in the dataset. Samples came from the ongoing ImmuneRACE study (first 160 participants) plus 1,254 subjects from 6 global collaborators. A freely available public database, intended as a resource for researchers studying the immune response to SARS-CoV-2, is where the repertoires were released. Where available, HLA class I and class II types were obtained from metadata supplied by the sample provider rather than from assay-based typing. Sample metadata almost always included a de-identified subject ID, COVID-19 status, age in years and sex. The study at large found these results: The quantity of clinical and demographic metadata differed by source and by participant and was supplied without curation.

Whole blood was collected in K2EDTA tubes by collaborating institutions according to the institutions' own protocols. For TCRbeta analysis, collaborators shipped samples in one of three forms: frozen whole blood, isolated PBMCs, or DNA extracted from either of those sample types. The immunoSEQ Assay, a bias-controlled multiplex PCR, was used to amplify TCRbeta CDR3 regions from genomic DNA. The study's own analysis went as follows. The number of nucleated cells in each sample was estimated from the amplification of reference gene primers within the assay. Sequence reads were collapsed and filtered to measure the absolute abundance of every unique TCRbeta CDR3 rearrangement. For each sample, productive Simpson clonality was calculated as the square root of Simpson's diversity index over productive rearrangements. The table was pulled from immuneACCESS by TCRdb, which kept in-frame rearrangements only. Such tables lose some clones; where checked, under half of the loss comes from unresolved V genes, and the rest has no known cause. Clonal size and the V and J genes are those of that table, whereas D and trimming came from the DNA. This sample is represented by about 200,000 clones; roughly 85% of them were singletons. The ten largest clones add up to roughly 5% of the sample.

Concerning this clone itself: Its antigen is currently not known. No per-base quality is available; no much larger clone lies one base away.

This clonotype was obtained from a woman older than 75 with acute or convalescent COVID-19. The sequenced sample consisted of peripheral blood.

The base sequence is TGTGCCAGCAGCTTTTATCCCTACGAGCAGTACTTC. This gives the protein CASSFYPYEQYF. The receptor chain draws on TRBV7-2 and TRBJ2-7; the D gene lacks a confident call. The trim is 3 bases for V and 2 bases for J, with a gap of 5 bases between the germline ends. The CDR3 covers 12 residues, taking in both the cysteine and the phenylalanine. Kept here is only the CDR3 DNA, which spans 36 bases and is read in frame from base 1. As encoded in the germline V gene, CDR1 is SGHTA while CDR2 is FQGNSA.